This T cell receptor beta chain originates from a study of CXCR3-negative and CXCR3-positive naive CD8 T cells. UMI labels and 5' RACE were used to prepare the TRB cDNA libraries. TCRdb re-called the 5' RACE reads, yielding one record per CDR3 amino acid sequence without DNA. The ten top clones account for 0.3% to 0.45%, within a sample of approximately 100,000 distinct CDR3 sequences. Findings and caveats of the study: Diversity in memory CD8+ cells fell much lower than the comparably high levels seen in both naive subsets. Naive cells positive for CXCR3 carried more hydrophobic TRB CDR3s than CXCR3-negative ones.

The CDR3 runs 13 residues. Details on this clonotype: What it binds is not known.

The sequencing input was naive CXCR3+ CD8+ T cells from blood. Subset described: CD45RO-CCR7+CD27+CD95- naive CD8+ T cells expressing CXCR3 (TNR3+). This sequence was found in a human donor in good health. Some clones in this sample may be carry-over from other donors' samples. The chain combines TRBV12-3 or TRBV12-4 with TRBJ1-2; TCRdb reports TRBD1, a call that lacks DNA to check it against. The CDR3 loop reads CASSFTGNYGYTF.